This T cell receptor beta chain was sequenced in a study of T-cell reconstitution after alpha-beta-depleted transplantation in children. Preparation of the TCRbeta library involved a method that used unique molecular identifiers. One entry per CDR3 protein results from TCRdb running MiXCR on the PCR reads. The sample records approximately 430,000 distinct CDR3 sequences, around 15% being singletons. This CDR3 has 15 amino acids. Germline V lookup: CDR1 LNHNV, CDR2 YYDKDF (reference sequence). The V gene lost 5 bases and the J gene lost 8 bases, with 19 bases spanning the gap. The specimen comprised PBMCs, mostly from graft donor cells, sampled 360 days after TCRalphabeta/CD19-depleted stem cell transplant. This chain joins TRBV15 and TRBJ2-1; a weak D match, TRBD1 (6 bases). This clonotype was sampled from a boy under three years old who had a stem cell transplant for Wiskott-Aldrich syndrome, so the T cells may come from the graft donor. The CDR3 nucleotides are TGTGCCACCAGCCCTCCGTTCGGACAGTTCCATGAGCAGTTCTTC. Its protein is CATSPPFGQFHEQFF.